The TCR beta chain described here comes from a study of patients and donors after allogeneic stem cell transplantation. TCRdb passed the RT-PCR reads through MiXCR, listing each CDR3 protein once. The sample has approximately 200,000 distinct CDR3 sequences; 40% to 45% are singletons. Trimming shortened V by 2 bases and J by 1 base, and 8 bases separated the two germline ends. This CDR3 is 13 amino acids long. CDR1 and CDR2 (germline): GTSNPN, SVGIG (reference sequence). Sequencing was carried out using blood, either unsorted or a sorted T cell fraction (not recorded which). The receptor comes from a human donor who was either an allogeneic HSCT recipient or a stem cell or donor lymphocyte infusion donor (not recorded which). It is not recorded whose cells these are; they may come from a transplant donor. The chain employs TRBV30 and TRBJ1-1; unclear D gene. The CDR3 coding sequence is TGTGCCTGGAGTAACGAGTGGAACACTGAAGCTTTCTTT. This translates into CAWSNEWNTEAFF. The full variable domain, rest sourced from reference TRBV30 and TRBJ1-1, is SQTIHQWPATLVQPVGSPLSLECTVEGTSNPNLYWYRQAAGRGLQLLFYSVGIGQISSEVPQNLSASRPQDRQFILSSKKLLLSDSGFYLCAWSNEWNTEAFFGQGTRLTVV.